Listed below are T cell receptor beta chains from one sample, sequenced in a study of T-cell reconstitution after alpha-beta-depleted transplantation in children. TCRdb passed the PCR reads through MiXCR, listing each CDR3 protein once. Of 360,000 or so distinct CDR3 sequences in the sample, about a fifth were seen once. The source was PBMCs from the stem cell graft donor, collected from the stem cell graft. These receptors all stem from a human donor who donated a stem cell graft to a child with acute myeloid leukemia. CDR3s include the opening cysteine and the closing phenylalanine or tryptophan. The D gene is left open where the match is weak. Only some rows state a clone size, as once, few, many or a class for expanded clones.

D gene: TRBD1; J gene: TRBJ2-3; clone size: few; V gene: TRBV12-3/TRBV12-4; CDR3 protein: CASSTGVRTDTQYF; CDR3 DNA: TGTGCCAGCTCAACAGGGGTCCGCACAGATACGCAGTATTTT
D gene: TRBD1; J gene: TRBJ2-7; clone size: few; V gene: TRBV29-1; CDR3 protein: CSVEGQRTEQYF; CDR3 DNA: TGCAGCGTTGAGGGACAGCGGACCGAGCAGTACTTC
D gene: TRBD1; J gene: TRBJ1-5; clone size: .; V gene: TRBV15; CDR3 protein: CATSRDSGGEQPQHF; CDR3 DNA: TGTGCCACCAGCAGAGACTCAGGGGGCGAACAGCCCCAGCATTTT
D gene: .; J gene: TRBJ1-2; clone size: .; V gene: TRBV15; CDR3 protein: CATSSPAAYGYTF; CDR3 DNA: TGTGCCACCAGCAGTCCAGCGGCCTATGGCTACACCTTC
D gene: TRBD2; J gene: TRBJ2-1; clone size: many; V gene: TRBV20-1; CDR3 protein: CSASGRALNEQFF; CDR3 DNA: TGCAGTGCTAGCGGGAGGGCTCTTAATGAGCAGTTCTTC
D gene: TRBD1; J gene: TRBJ1-1; clone size: .; V gene: TRBV5-1; CDR3 protein: CASSQGGMNTEAFF; CDR3 DNA: TGCGCCAGCAGTCAGGGGGGGATGAACACTGAAGCTTTCTTT
D gene: TRBD1; J gene: TRBJ1-6; clone size: once; V gene: TRBV4-2; CDR3 protein: CASSQPSTGGRGSPLHF; CDR3 DNA: TGTGCCAGCAGCCAGCCCTCGACAGGGGGACGAGGTTCACCCCTCCACTTT
D gene: .; J gene: TRBJ1-2; clone size: few; V gene: TRBV7-2; CDR3 protein: CASSPEGHYGYTF; CDR3 DNA: TGTGCCAGCAGCCCTGAGGGGCACTATGGCTACACCTTC
D gene: .; J gene: TRBJ1-1; clone size: .; V gene: TRBV25-1; CDR3 protein: CASSEFGNTEAFF; CDR3 DNA: TGTGCCAGCAGTGAATTTGGGAACACTGAAGCTTTCTTT
D gene: .; J gene: TRBJ1-6; clone size: many; V gene: TRBV20-1; CDR3 protein: CSAGGFGSPLHF; CDR3 DNA: TGCAGTGCCGGGGGCTTCGGCTCACCCCTCCACTTT
D gene: TRBD2; J gene: TRBJ2-5; clone size: .; V gene: TRBV3-1; CDR3 protein: CASTPPGLAGETQYF; CDR3 DNA: TGTGCCAGCACCCCCCCGGGACTAGCGGGAGAGACCCAGTACTTC
D gene: .; J gene: TRBJ2-1; clone size: .; V gene: TRBV7-3; CDR3 protein: CASSLTGTNSYNEQFF; CDR3 DNA: TGTGCCAGCAGCTTAACAGGGACCAATTCCTACAATGAGCAGTTCTTC
D gene: .; J gene: TRBJ2-2; clone size: few; V gene: TRBV4-3; CDR3 protein: CASSQDPGNTGELFF; CDR3 DNA: TGCGCCAGCAGCCAAGATCCGGGGAACACCGGGGAGCTGTTTTTT
D gene: .; J gene: TRBJ2-5; clone size: .; V gene: TRBV5-1; CDR3 protein: CASSLELGGTQYF; CDR3 DNA: TGCGCCAGCAGCTTGGAATTGGGAGGGACCCAGTACTTC
D gene: .; J gene: TRBJ2-1; clone size: few; V gene: TRBV20-1; CDR3 protein: CSARVALFGNEQFF; CDR3 DNA: TGCAGTGCTAGGGTAGCGTTGTTTGGGAATGAGCAGTTCTTC
D gene: .; J gene: TRBJ2-3; clone size: few; V gene: TRBV29-1; CDR3 protein: CSVEDKGRRADTQYF; CDR3 DNA: TGCAGCGTTGAAGATAAGGGGCGGAGGGCAGATACGCAGTATTTT
D gene: TRBD2; J gene: TRBJ2-5; clone size: many; V gene: TRBV12-3/TRBV12-4; CDR3 protein: CASSPGRGGQETQYF; CDR3 DNA: TGTGCCAGCAGTCCGGGGCGCGGGGGACAAGAGACCCAGTACTTC
D gene: TRBD2; J gene: TRBJ2-3; clone size: few; V gene: TRBV7-2; CDR3 protein: CASRSTSGRWADTQYF; CDR3 DNA: TGTGCCAGCAGGTCGACTAGCGGGAGATGGGCAGATACGCAGTATTTT
D gene: .; J gene: TRBJ2-3; clone size: few; V gene: TRBV20-1; CDR3 protein: CSASRQADTQYF; CDR3 DNA: TGCAGTGCTAGTCGGCAGGCAGATACGCAGTATTTT
D gene: .; J gene: TRBJ2-5; clone size: many; V gene: TRBV29-1; CDR3 protein: CSGLGQRETQYF; CDR3 DNA: TGCAGCGGCCTAGGACAGCGGGAGACCCAGTACTTC
D gene: .; J gene: TRBJ2-3; clone size: .; V gene: TRBV7-2; CDR3 protein: CASSFPPITDTQYF; CDR3 DNA: TGTGCCAGCAGCTTCCCACCGATCACAGATACGCAGTATTTT
D gene: .; J gene: TRBJ2-3; clone size: few; V gene: TRBV28; CDR3 protein: CASGELDTQYF; CDR3 DNA: TGTGCCAGCGGCGAGTTGGATACGCAGTATTTT
D gene: .; J gene: TRBJ1-1; clone size: many; V gene: TRBV7-9; CDR3 protein: CASSLGGEGAEAFF; CDR3 DNA: TGTGCCAGCAGCTTAGGGGGGGAAGGGGCTGAAGCTTTCTTT
D gene: TRBD1; J gene: TRBJ2-7; clone size: .; V gene: TRBV27; CDR3 protein: CASSPTGGFGEQYF; CDR3 DNA: TGTGCCAGCAGTCCGACAGGGGGCTTCGGCGAGCAGTACTTC
D gene: .; J gene: TRBJ2-5; clone size: .; V gene: TRBV14; CDR3 protein: CASSLLTGAQYF; CDR3 DNA: TGTGCCAGCAGCCTCCTGACGGGAGCCCAGTACTTC
D gene: .; J gene: TRBJ2-6; clone size: many; V gene: TRBV5-1; CDR3 protein: CASSPRDFAAGANVLTF; CDR3 DNA: TGCGCCAGCAGCCCTCGGGACTTCGCGGCAGGGGCCAACGTCCTGACTTTC
D gene: .; J gene: TRBJ2-3; clone size: many; V gene: TRBV7-2; CDR3 protein: CASSPLATDTQYF; CDR3 DNA: TGTGCCAGCAGCCCACTAGCTACAGATACGCAGTATTTT
D gene: TRBD2; J gene: TRBJ2-1; clone size: few; V gene: TRBV12-3/TRBV12-4; CDR3 protein: CASSLIPSGLEGEQFF; CDR3 DNA: TGTGCCAGCAGTTTAATACCTAGCGGCCTCGAAGGTGAGCAGTTCTTC
D gene: .; J gene: TRBJ2-1; clone size: many; V gene: TRBV12-3/TRBV12-4; CDR3 protein: CASSLQGSYNEQFF; CDR3 DNA: TGTGCCAGCAGCTTACAGGGCTCCTACAATGAGCAGTTCTTC
D gene: TRBD1; J gene: TRBJ1-1; clone size: .; V gene: TRBV5-1; CDR3 protein: CASSSTGGENTEAFF; CDR3 DNA: TGCGCCAGCAGCTCTACAGGGGGCGAGAACACTGAAGCTTTCTTT
D gene: TRBD2; J gene: TRBJ2-1; clone size: .; V gene: TRBV28; CDR3 protein: CASRSPWASGKYNEQFF; CDR3 DNA: TGTGCCAGCAGGTCCCCCTGGGCTAGCGGCAAATACAATGAGCAGTTCTTC
D gene: .; J gene: TRBJ1-3; clone size: .; V gene: TRBV19; CDR3 protein: CASSMDRDAGNTIYF; CDR3 DNA: TGTGCCAGTAGTATGGACCGTGACGCTGGAAACACCATATATTTT
D gene: .; J gene: TRBJ1-1; clone size: .; V gene: TRBV7-2; CDR3 protein: CASSLWANTEAFF; CDR3 DNA: TGTGCCAGCAGCTTATGGGCGAACACTGAAGCTTTCTTT
D gene: .; J gene: TRBJ2-1; clone size: many; V gene: TRBV29-1; CDR3 protein: CSVGYNEQFF; CDR3 DNA: TGCAGCGTTGGCTACAATGAGCAGTTCTTC
D gene: TRBD1; J gene: TRBJ1-3; clone size: few; V gene: TRBV18; CDR3 protein: CASSRDSKVNTIYF; CDR3 DNA: TGTGCCAGCTCACGGGACAGCAAGGTCAACACCATATATTTT
D gene: .; J gene: TRBJ2-7; clone size: .; V gene: TRBV14; CDR3 protein: CASSQVRLEQYF; CDR3 DNA: TGTGCCAGCAGCCAAGTCCGGCTTGAGCAGTACTTC
D gene: TRBD1; J gene: TRBJ1-4; clone size: .; V gene: TRBV4-3; CDR3 protein: CASSQDRTGDEKLFF; CDR3 DNA: TGCGCCAGCAGCCAAGACAGGACAGGGGATGAAAAACTGTTTTTT
D gene: TRBD1; J gene: TRBJ1-2; clone size: few; V gene: TRBV11-2; CDR3 protein: CASSLDRQGWANYGYTF; CDR3 DNA: TGTGCCAGCAGCTTAGATCGACAGGGATGGGCTAACTATGGCTACACCTTC
D gene: .; J gene: TRBJ2-7; clone size: many; V gene: TRBV6-5; CDR3 protein: CASRTGGSAGYEQYF; CDR3 DNA: TGTGCCAGCAGGACTGGGGGGAGCGCGGGCTACGAGCAGTACTTC
D gene: .; J gene: TRBJ2-1; clone size: few; V gene: TRBV7-9; CDR3 protein: CASSLPGGHRDEQFF; CDR3 DNA: TGTGCCAGCAGCCTGCCGGGGGGCCACAGGGATGAGCAGTTCTTC
D gene: .; J gene: TRBJ2-7; clone size: few; V gene: TRBV20-1; CDR3 protein: CSARDRRKAYEQYF; CDR3 DNA: TGCAGTGCTAGAGACCGGCGGAAAGCCTACGAGCAGTACTTC
D gene: .; J gene: TRBJ2-7; clone size: many; V gene: TRBV7-9; CDR3 protein: CASSFPAYEQYF; CDR3 DNA: TGTGCCAGCAGCTTCCCTGCCTACGAGCAGTACTTC
D gene: .; J gene: TRBJ2-2; clone size: many; V gene: TRBV29-1; CDR3 protein: CSVETQNTGELFF; CDR3 DNA: TGCAGCGTAGAGACCCAGAACACCGGGGAGCTGTTTTTT
D gene: .; J gene: TRBJ2-1; clone size: .; V gene: TRBV5-6; CDR3 protein: CASKLAGPYNEQFF; CDR3 DNA: TGTGCCAGCAAGCTGGCGGGACCCTACAATGAGCAGTTCTTC
D gene: .; J gene: TRBJ1-1; clone size: few; V gene: TRBV12-3/TRBV12-4; CDR3 protein: CASSFPPNPKKVTEAFF; CDR3 DNA: TGTGCCAGCAGTTTCCCCCCTAACCCAAAGAAGGTCACTGAAGCTTTCTTT
D gene: .; J gene: TRBJ2-1; clone size: .; V gene: TRBV5-1; CDR3 protein: CASSLIGGGGYNEQFF; CDR3 DNA: TGCGCCAGCAGCTTGATCGGCGGAGGCGGGTACAATGAGCAGTTCTTC
D gene: .; J gene: TRBJ2-7; clone size: .; V gene: TRBV12-3/TRBV12-4; CDR3 protein: CASSAHTVRYEQYF; CDR3 DNA: TGTGCCAGCAGCGCCCACACCGTACGGTACGAGCAGTACTTC
D gene: TRBD2; J gene: TRBJ2-1; clone size: few; V gene: TRBV28; CDR3 protein: CASSPLTSGRAISGNEQFF; CDR3 DNA: TGTGCCAGCAGTCCGTTGACTAGCGGGAGGGCCATATCGGGGAATGAGCAGTTCTTC
D gene: .; J gene: TRBJ2-7; clone size: medium-sized; V gene: TRBV29-1; CDR3 protein: CSVTPQGRTYEQYF; CDR3 DNA: TGCAGCGTCACACCCCAGGGGAGGACCTACGAGCAGTACTTC
D gene: .; J gene: TRBJ2-1; clone size: many; V gene: TRBV5-1; CDR3 protein: CASSLGSGPGSYNEQFF; CDR3 DNA: TGCGCCAGCAGCTTGGGTTCAGGGCCGGGGTCCTACAATGAGCAGTTCTTC
D gene: TRBD2; J gene: TRBJ2-1; clone size: .; V gene: TRBV12-3/TRBV12-4; CDR3 protein: CASSFPGTRVLHEQFF; CDR3 DNA: TGTGCCAGCAGTTTCCCCGGGACTAGGGTTCTGCATGAGCAGTTCTTC
D gene: .; J gene: TRBJ2-7; clone size: many; V gene: TRBV12-3/TRBV12-4; CDR3 protein: CASSLSGTGTYEQYF; CDR3 DNA: TGTGCCAGCAGTTTAAGTGGGACGGGAACCTACGAGCAGTACTTC
D gene: TRBD2; J gene: TRBJ2-7; clone size: .; V gene: TRBV7-9; CDR3 protein: CASSFGTSGDLF; CDR3 DNA: TGTGCCAGCAGCTTCGGGACTAGCGGTGATCTATTC
D gene: TRBD1; J gene: TRBJ1-1; clone size: .; V gene: TRBV20-1; CDR3 protein: CSARDPGQGAFTEAFF; CDR3 DNA: TGCAGTGCTAGAGACCCGGGACAGGGGGCATTCACTGAAGCTTTCTTT